Below, one T cell receptor beta chain is given with its context. Germline V lookup: CDR1 SGHTA, CDR2 FQGNSA. V was shortened by 4 bases and J by 2 bases, with 8 bases between the two germline ends. This CDR3 region has 14 residues. This sample is drawn from a study of OX40 agonist ivuxolimab in advanced cancers. Sequencing used immunoSEQ multiplex PCR; TCRdb keeps in-frame clones, though not all of them. Of tens of thousands of clones in the sample, about 93% were seen once. The V call is TRBV7-2, the J call TRBJ2-2; perhaps TRBD1 as D (6 bases). This TCR derives from an adult with an advanced solid tumor such as melanoma, head and neck, liver or kidney cancer. Here the sequenced sample was CD4+ or CD8+ T cells sorted from blood, taken in a trial of the OX40 agonist ivuxolimab. The CDR3 here is CASSWDTNTGELFF. For the CDR3, the DNA is TGTGCCAGCAGCTGGGACACAAACACCGGGGAGCTGTTTTTT.